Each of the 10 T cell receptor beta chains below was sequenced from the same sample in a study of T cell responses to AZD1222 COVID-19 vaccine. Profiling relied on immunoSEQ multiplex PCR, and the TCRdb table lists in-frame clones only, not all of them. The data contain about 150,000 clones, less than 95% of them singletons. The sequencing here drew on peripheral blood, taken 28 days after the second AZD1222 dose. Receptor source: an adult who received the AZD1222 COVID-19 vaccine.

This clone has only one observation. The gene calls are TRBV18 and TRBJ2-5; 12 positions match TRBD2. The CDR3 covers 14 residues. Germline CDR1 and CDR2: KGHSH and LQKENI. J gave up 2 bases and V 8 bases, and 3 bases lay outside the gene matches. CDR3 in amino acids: CASQTSGGQETQYF. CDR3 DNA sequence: TGTGCCAGCCAGACTAGCGGGGGACAAGAGACCCAGTACTTC.

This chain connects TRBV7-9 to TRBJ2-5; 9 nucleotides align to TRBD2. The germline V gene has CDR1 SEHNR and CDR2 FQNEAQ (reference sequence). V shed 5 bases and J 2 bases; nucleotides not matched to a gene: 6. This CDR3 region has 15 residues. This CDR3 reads CASSVVTSGQETQYF. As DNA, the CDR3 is TGTGCCAGCAGCGTCGTGACTAGCGGTCAAGAGACCCAGTACTTC.

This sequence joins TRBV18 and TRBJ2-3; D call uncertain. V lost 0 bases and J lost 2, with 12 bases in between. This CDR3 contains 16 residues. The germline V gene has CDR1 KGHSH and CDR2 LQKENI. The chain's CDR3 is CASSPPSSTFTDTQYF. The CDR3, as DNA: TGTGCCAGCTCACCACCCTCCAGTACGTTCACAGATACGCAGTATTTT. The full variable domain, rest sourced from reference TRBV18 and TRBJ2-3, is NAGVMQNPRHLVRRRGQEARLRCSPMKGHSHVYWYRQLPEEGLKFMVYLQKENIIDESGMPKERFSAEFPKEGPSILRIQQVVRGDSAAYFCASSPPSSTFTDTQYFGPGTRLTVL.

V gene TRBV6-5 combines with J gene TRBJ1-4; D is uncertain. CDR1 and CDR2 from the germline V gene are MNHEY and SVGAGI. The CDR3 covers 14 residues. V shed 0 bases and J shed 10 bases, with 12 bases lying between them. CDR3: CASSYSEGFRKLFF. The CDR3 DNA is TGTGCCAGCAGTTACTCGGAGGGATTTCGAAAACTGTTTTTT.

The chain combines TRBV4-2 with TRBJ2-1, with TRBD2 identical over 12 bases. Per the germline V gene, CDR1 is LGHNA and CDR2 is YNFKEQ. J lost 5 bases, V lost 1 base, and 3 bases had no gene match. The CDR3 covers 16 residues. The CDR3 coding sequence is TGTGCCAGCAGCCAAGCTGGGACTAGCGGGCACAATGAGCAGTTCTTC. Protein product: CASSQAGTSGHNEQFF.

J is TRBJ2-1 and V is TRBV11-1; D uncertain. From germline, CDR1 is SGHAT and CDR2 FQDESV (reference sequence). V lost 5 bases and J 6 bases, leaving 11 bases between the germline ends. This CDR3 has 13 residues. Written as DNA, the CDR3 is TGTGCCAGCAGCCCCCGCGGACGCAATGAGCAGTTCTTC. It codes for CASSPRGRNEQFF.

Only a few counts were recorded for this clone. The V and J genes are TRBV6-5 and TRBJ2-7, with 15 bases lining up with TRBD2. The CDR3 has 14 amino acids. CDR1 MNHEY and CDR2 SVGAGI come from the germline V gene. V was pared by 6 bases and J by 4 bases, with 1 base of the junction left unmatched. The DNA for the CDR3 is TGTGCCAGCAGGGGGACTAGCGGGGGGTACGAGCAGTACTTC. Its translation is CASRGTSGGYEQYF.

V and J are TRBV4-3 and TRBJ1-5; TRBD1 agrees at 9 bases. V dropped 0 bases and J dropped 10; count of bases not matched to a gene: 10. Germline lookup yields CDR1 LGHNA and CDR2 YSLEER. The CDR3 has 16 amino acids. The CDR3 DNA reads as TGCGCCAGCAGCCAAGACCCCCCGGGACAGGGCACCCCCCAGCATTTT. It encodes CASSQDPPGQGTPQHF.

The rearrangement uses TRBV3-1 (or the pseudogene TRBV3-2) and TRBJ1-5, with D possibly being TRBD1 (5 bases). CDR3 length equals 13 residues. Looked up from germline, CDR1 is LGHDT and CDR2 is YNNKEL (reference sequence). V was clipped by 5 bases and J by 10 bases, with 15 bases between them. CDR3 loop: CASSLTAMDPQHF. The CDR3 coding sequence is TGTGCCAGCAGCTTGACAGCCATGGATCCCCAGCATTTT.

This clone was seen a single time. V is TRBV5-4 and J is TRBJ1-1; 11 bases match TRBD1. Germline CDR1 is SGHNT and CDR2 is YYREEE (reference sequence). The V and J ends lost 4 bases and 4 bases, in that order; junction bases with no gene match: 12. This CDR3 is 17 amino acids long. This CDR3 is CASSRAWDRGISTEAFF. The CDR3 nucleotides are TGTGCCAGCAGCAGGGCATGGGACAGGGGGATTAGCACTGAAGCTTTCTTT.